These 8 T cell receptor beta chains originate from one sample sequenced in a study of blood T cell repertoires in COVID-19. Assay used: immunoSEQ multiplex PCR; TCRdb lists only in-frame clones, some missing. The sample lists about 320,000 clones, approximately 91% occurring once. The sequenced sample consisted of PBMCs or T cells enriched from blood (not recorded which). The origin of the receptors is a woman in her thirties who had been exposed to COVID-19.

V is TRBV5-5 and J is TRBJ1-5, with a tentative D call TRBD1 (6 bases). CDR3 length equals 16 residues. The germline V gene has CDR1 SGHKS and CDR2 YYEKEE (reference sequence). Trimming shortened V by 0 bases and J by 0 bases, and 10 bases separated the two germline ends. CDR3 residues: CASSLDRDYSNQPQHF. Here the CDR3 DNA reads TGTGCCAGCAGCTTGGACAGGGATTATAGCAATCAGCCCCAGCATTTT. The entire variable domain, with the rest obtained from reference TRBV5-5 and TRBJ1-5, is as follows: DAGVTQSPTHLIKTRGQQVTLRCSPISGHKSVSWYQQVLGQGPQFIFQYYEKEERGRGNFPDRFSARQFPNYSSELNVNALLLGDSALYLCASSLDRDYSNQPQHFGDGTRLSIL.

This CDR3 is CASSLAAVLSNQPQHF. The DNA for the CDR3 is TGTGCCAGCAGCTTAGCAGCCGTACTTAGCAATCAGCCCCAGCATTTT. The chain is built from TRBV7-8 and TRBJ1-5; D uncertain. Germline V gene lookup returns CDR1 SGHVS and CDR2 FQNEAQ. This CDR3 contains 16 residues. V was cut by 0 bases and J by 0 bases, with 9 bases left in between.

The chain joins TRBV21-1 to TRBJ2-2; the DNA was not compared with TRBD1, the D call given in the table. TRBV21-1 is given as a pseudogene. This CDR3 has 13 residues. CDR3 coding DNA: TGTGCCAGCAGCAGGGCGTTGGCCGGGGAGCTGTTTTTT. It encodes CASSRALAGELFF.

The CDR3 reads CSVVNTGGVYGYTF. The CDR3 region has the DNA TGCAGCGTTGTAAATACAGGGGGCGTCTATGGCTACACCTTC. The genes are TRBV29-1 and TRBJ1-2; TRBD1 aligns across 9 bases. Germline loops: CDR1 SQVTM, CDR2 ANQGSEA. This CDR3 is built from 14 residues. Trimming at V came to 4 bases and at J to 4 bases, leaving 7 bases not matched to a gene. Using reference TRBV29-1 and TRBJ1-2 for the parts outside the CDR3, the full variable domain is SAVISQKPSRDICQRGTSLTIQCQVDSQVTMMFWYRQQPGQSLTLIATANQGSEATYESGFVIDKFPISRPNLTFSTLTVSNMSPEDSSIYLCSVVNTGGVYGYTFGSGTRLTVV.

This clone was detected only once. V and J are TRBV5-8 and TRBJ2-5; possible D gene TRBD2, 6 bases. CDR1 is SGHTS and CDR2 is YDEGEE in the germline V gene. Trimming cost V 6 bases and J 0 bases, with 18 bases left between them. CDR3 length: 16 residues. CDR3: CASTWGGGVYQETQYF. In nucleotides, the CDR3 is TGTGCCAGCACCTGGGGAGGCGGGGTTTACCAAGAGACCCAGTACTTC.

J is TRBJ1-1 and V is TRBV7-9; D is unclear. CDR1 and CDR2 (germline): SEHNR, FQNEAQ (reference sequence). This CDR3 is 13 amino acids long. Between the trimmed V and J ends, which lost 1 base and 3 bases, there was a span of 6 bases. CDR3 bases: TGTGCCAGCAGCTTAGACAGACACACTGAAGCTTTCTTT. Amino acid sequence: CASSLDRHTEAFF.

CDR3 protein: CASSQTSLNTEAFF. The CDR3 nucleotides read TGCGCCAGCAGCCAGACTTCGTTGAACACTGAAGCTTTCTTT. V and J are TRBV4-1 and TRBJ1-1; no definite D call. V lost 3 bases and J lost 0, with 8 bases in between. Looked up from germline, CDR1 is MGHRA and CDR2 is YSYEKL. CDR3 size: 14 residues.

This chain joins TRBV19 and TRBJ2-4; TRBD2 is a possible D gene (6 bases). CDR3 size: 12 residues. Trimming removed 4 bases at V and 9 bases at J, with 10 bases between. Germline loops: CDR1 LNHDA, CDR2 SQIVND (reference sequence). This CDR3 is CASSNLRGIQYF. DNA for the CDR3: TGTGCCAGTAGTAACCTGCGGGGCATTCAGTACTTC.